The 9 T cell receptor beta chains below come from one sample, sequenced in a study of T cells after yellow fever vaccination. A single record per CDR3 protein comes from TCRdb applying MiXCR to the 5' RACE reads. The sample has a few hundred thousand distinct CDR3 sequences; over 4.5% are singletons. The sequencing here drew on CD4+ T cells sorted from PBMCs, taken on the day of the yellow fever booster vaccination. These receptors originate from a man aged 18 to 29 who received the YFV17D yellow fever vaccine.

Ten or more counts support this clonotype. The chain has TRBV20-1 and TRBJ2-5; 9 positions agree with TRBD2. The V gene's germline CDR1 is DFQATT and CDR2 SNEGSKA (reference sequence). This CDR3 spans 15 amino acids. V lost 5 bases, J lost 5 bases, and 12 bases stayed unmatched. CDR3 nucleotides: TGCAGTGCTCAATTGGGCGGGGGGGCCCGGGAGACCCAGTACTTC. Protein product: CSAQLGGGARETQYF.

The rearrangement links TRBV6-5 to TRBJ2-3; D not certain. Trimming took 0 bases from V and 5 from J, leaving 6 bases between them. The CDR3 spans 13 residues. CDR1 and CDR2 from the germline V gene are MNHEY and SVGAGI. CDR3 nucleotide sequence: TGTGCCAGCAGTTACTCGGTCAGAGATACGCAGTATTTT. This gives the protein CASSYSVRDTQYF.

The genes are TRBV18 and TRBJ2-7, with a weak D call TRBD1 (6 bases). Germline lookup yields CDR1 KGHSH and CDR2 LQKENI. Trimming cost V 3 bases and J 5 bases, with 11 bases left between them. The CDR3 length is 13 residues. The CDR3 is CASSPRDTHEQYV. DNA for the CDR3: TGTGCCAGCTCACCCAGGGACACCCACGAGCAGTACGTC.

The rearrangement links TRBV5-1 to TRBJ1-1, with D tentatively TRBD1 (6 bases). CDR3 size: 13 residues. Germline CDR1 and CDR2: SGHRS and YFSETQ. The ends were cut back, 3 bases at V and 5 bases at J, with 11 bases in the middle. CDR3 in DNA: TGCGCCAGCAGCTCGGACAGTGGGACTGAAGCTTTCTTT. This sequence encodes CASSSDSGTEAFF.

The CDR3 DNA sequence: TGTGCCAGCAGCCCCGGACTGTACTCCTACGAGCAGTACTTC. It yields the protein CASSPGLYSYEQYF. The rearrangement joins TRBV6-5 to TRBJ2-7, with a weak D call TRBD2 (5 bases). Trimming took 6 bases from V and 0 from J, leaving 12 bases between them. CDR1 is MNHEY, CDR2 SVGAGI, per germline. CDR3 length: 14 amino acids.

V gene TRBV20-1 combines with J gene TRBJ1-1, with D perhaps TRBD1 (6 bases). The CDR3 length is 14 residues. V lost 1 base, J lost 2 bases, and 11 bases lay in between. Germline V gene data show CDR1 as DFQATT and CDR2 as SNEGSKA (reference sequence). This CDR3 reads CSARAGTHNTEAFF. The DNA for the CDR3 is TGCAGTGCTAGAGCCGGGACACACAACACTGAAGCTTTCTTT.

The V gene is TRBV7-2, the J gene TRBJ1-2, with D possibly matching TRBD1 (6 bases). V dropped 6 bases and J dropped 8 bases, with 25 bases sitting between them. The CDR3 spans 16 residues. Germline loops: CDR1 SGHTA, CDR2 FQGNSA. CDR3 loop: CASSRKTTGNRAGYTF. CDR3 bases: TGTGCCAGCAGTAGGAAGACCACAGGGAACCGTGCCGGCTACACCTTC.

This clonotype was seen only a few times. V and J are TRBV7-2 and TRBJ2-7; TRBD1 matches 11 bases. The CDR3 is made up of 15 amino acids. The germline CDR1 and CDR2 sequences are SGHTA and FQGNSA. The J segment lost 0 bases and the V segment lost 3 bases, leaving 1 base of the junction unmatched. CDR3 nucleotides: TGTGCCAGCAGCTTCGGACAGGGGGCCTCCTACGAGCAGTACTTC. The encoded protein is CASSFGQGASYEQYF. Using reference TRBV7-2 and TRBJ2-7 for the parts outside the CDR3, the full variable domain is GAGVSQSPSNKVTEKGKDVELRCDPISGHTALYWYRQSLGQGLEFLIYFQGNSAPDKSGLPSDRFSAERTGGSVSTLTIQRTQQEDSAVYLCASSFGQGASYEQYFGPGTRLTVT.

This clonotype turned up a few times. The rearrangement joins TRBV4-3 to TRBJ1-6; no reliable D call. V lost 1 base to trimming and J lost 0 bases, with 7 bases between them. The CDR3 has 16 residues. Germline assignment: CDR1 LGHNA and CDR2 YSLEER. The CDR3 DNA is TGCGCCAGCAGCCAAGTGTATAGCTCCTATAATTCACCCCTCCACTTT. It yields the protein CASSQVYSSYNSPLHF.